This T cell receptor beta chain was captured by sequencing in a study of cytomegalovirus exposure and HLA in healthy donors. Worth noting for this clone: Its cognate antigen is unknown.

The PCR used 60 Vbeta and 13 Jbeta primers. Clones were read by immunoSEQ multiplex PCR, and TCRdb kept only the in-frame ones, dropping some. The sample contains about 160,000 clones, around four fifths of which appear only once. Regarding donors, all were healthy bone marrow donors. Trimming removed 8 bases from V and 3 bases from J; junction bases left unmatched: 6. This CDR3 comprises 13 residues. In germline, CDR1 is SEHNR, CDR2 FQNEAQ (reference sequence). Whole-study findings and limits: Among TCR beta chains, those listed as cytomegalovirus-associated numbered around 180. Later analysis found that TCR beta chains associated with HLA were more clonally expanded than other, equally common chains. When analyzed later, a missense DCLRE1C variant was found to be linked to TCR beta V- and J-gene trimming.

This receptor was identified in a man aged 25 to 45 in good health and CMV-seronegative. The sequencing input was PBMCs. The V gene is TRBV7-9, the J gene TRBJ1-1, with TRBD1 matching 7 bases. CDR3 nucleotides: TGTGCCAGCTTGAAGGGGGCGGACACTGAAGCTTTCTTT. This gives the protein CASLKGADTEAFF.